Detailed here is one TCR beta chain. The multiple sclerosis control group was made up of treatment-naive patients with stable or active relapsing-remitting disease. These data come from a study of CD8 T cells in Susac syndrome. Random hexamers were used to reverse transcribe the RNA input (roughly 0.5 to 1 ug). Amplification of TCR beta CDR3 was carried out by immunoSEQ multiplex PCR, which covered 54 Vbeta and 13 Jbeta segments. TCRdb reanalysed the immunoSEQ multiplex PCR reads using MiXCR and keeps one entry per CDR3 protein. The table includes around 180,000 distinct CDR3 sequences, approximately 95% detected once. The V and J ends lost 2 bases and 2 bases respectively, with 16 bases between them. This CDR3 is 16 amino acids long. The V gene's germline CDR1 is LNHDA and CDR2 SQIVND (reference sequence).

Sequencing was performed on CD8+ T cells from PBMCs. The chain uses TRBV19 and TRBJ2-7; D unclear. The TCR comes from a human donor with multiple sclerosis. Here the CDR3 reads CASSISDGTSAYEQYF. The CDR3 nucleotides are TGTGCCAGTAGTATAAGCGATGGCACCTCCGCCTACGAGCAGTACTTC.